A selection of T cell receptor beta chains follows, all from one sample in a study of shared clonotypes between healthy human individuals. Method: immunoSEQ multiplex PCR; TCRdb's copy keeps in-frame clones and lacks some. The table lists approximately 440,000 clones, about 74% of them singletons. The sample taken for sequencing was PBMCs. The receptors stem from a middle-aged woman in good health. Some clones in this sample may be carry-over from other donors' samples. CDR3s include the opening cysteine and the closing phenylalanine or tryptophan. Fields, in order: V gene, J gene, clone size, D gene, CDR3 DNA, CDR3 protein. D genes are given only for firm matches. Size tells how often a clone was seen (once, few, many) or the class of an expanded clone, and some rows leave it out.

TRBV4-2	TRBJ1-4	few	.	TGTGCCAGCAGCCTAGGAATTGTTAATGAAAAACTGTTTTTT	CASSLGIVNEKLFF
TRBV5-4	TRBJ2-7	.	.	TGTGCCAGCAGCCCACAAGGAGGATTCGAGCAGTACTTC	CASSPQGGFEQYF
TRBV7-9	TRBJ1-1	.	.	TGTGCCAGCAGCTTAGGGGGACTCAACTGGGTCAACACTAAAGCTTTCTTT	CASSLGGLNWVNTKAFF
TRBV7-7	TRBJ2-5	few	.	TGTGCCAGCAGCTTAGCGGGGGGCAGGCAAGAGACCCAGTACTTC	CASSLAGGRQETQYF
TRBV7-9	TRBJ2-7	.	.	TGTGCCAGCGCCGGGACACCCTCCTACGAGCAGTACTTC	CASAGTPSYEQYF
TRBV9	TRBJ2-7	.	.	TGTGCCAGCAGCGTAGAATATGGGGCGGTTGGCGAGCAGTACTTC	CASSVEYGAVGEQYF
TRBV7-3	TRBJ1-1	.	.	TGTGCCAGCAGCCGCAATAATGGGGACCGGGCTTTCTTT	CASSRNNGDRAFF
TRBV10-3	TRBJ1-2	.	.	TGTGCCATCAGTGAGTCGTGGGGTTATGGCTACACCTTC	CAISESWGYGYTF
TRBV5-1	TRBJ2-5	.	TRBD1	TGCGCCAGCAGCTCCCCTGACAGGGGGCGAGAGACCCAGTACTTC	CASSSPDRGRETQYF
TRBV4-3	TRBJ2-1	.	.	TGCGCCAGCAGCCACGTCGCGGCTAGGGACAATGAGCAGTTCTTC	CASSHVAARDNEQFF
TRBV5-1	TRBJ2-7	.	.	TGCGCCAGCAGCACCGTAGGAGCGGACGGAACCTACGAGCAGTACTTC	CASSTVGADGTYEQYF
TRBV15	TRBJ2-7	.	.	TGTGCTACCAGCAGAGACAGGGATTGGGGAGCGGGACCACATCGGTACGAGCAGCACTTC	CATSRDRDWGAGPHRYEQHF
TRBV29-1	TRBJ2-2	.	TRBD1	TGCAGCGTTCTGGGACAGGGGGCGACCGGGGAGCTGTTTTTT	CSVLGQGATGELFF
TRBV9	TRBJ2-3	.	TRBD1	TGTGCCAGCAGCCCTGGGGACAGGGCGGCTACGCAGTATTTT	CASSPGDRAATQYF
TRBV27	TRBJ2-7	.	.	TGTGCCAGCTGGGCAGTGGGCGGGAAGGATTTGCAGTACTTC	CASWAVGGKDLQYF
TRBV7-8	TRBJ2-7	once	TRBD1	TGTGCCAGCAGCCCGAGACAGGGGAGGATAGGCGAGCAGTACTTC	CASSPRQGRIGEQYF
TRBV2	TRBJ2-3	.	.	TGTGCCAGCAGGGAAGCGAGCATCACAGATACGCAGTATTTT	CASREASITDTQYF
TRBV2	TRBJ1-1	.	.	TGTGCCAGCAGTGTCTCAGGGGACACTGAAGCTTTCTTT	CASSVSGDTEAFF
TRBV9	TRBJ2-7	.	.	TGTGCCAGCAGCGTAGCTGGAGGTTACTACGAGCAGTACTTC	CASSVAGGYYEQYF
TRBV7-6	TRBJ2-7	once	TRBD2	TGTGCCAGCAGCCCCCGGAGTAGCGGGAGTTCTCCCTACGAGCAGTACTTC	CASSPRSSGSSPYEQYF
TRBV5-1	TRBJ2-1	.	TRBD2	TGCGCCAGCAGCTTTAGCGGGAGTCCCTACAATGAGCAGTTCTTC	CASSFSGSPYNEQFF
TRBV2	TRBJ1-1	.	.	TGTGCCAGCAGCTTGGGGAACACTGAAGCTTTCTTT	CASSLGNTEAFF
TRBV9	TRBJ2-3	.	.	TGTGCCAGCAGCGTAGAGGAAGGTGCTAGCACAGATACGCAGTATTTT	CASSVEEGASTDTQYF
TRBV28	TRBJ2-7	.	TRBD2	TGTGCCAGCAGTCCACCGGGACTAGCCGTGGGCGAGCAGTACTTC	CASSPPGLAVGEQYF
TRBV15	TRBJ2-5	.	.	TGTGCCACCAGCAGAGGGGTGATAGGGGTGGAGACCCAGTACTTC	CATSRGVIGVETQYF
TRBV10-3	TRBJ1-2	.	.	TGTGCCATCAGTGAGGGACAGCTCTATGGCTACACCTTC	CAISEGQLYGYTF
TRBV5-4	TRBJ2-7	.	TRBD1	TGTGCCAGCAGCCCCCCCTCTGGACAGGTGGGCTCCTACGAGCAGTACTTC	CASSPPSGQVGSYEQYF
TRBV6-1	TRBJ2-7	.	.	TGTGCCAGCAGTGAAGGGTACGCCGGAGGGGAGCAGTACTTC	CASSEGYAGGEQYF
TRBV28	TRBJ2-4	.	.	TGTGCCAGCAGTCTCCGGGATTCGGCCAAAAACATTCAGTACTTC	CASSLRDSAKNIQYF
TRBV2	TRBJ2-2	.	.	TGTGCCAGCAGTGAGGCGGGATACGGATTAAACACCGGGGAGCTGTTTTTT	CASSEAGYGLNTGELFF
TRBV30	TRBJ1-2	few	TRBD1	TGTGCCTGGAGTGTAGGACAGGATGGCTACACCTTC	CAWSVGQDGYTF
TRBV5-6	TRBJ2-3	.	.	TGTGCCAGCAGCTTACGGCACGGGTTAGATACGCAGTATTTT	CASSLRHGLDTQYF
TRBV12-5	TRBJ1-1	.	.	TGTGCTAGTGGTTTGGTAGAAGGAACTGAAGCTTTCTTT	CASGLVEGTEAFF
TRBV6-4	TRBJ2-1	.	.	TGTGCCAGCAGTGACTTGCCTCCTTCACCGGATGAGCAGTTCTTC	CASSDLPPSPDEQFF
TRBV4-1	TRBJ2-4	.	.	TGCGCCAGCAGCGAAGGACGTTCCGGTGGTCTAGCCAAAAACATTCAGTACTTC	CASSEGRSGGLAKNIQYF
TRBV5-4	TRBJ1-2	.	.	TGTGCCAGCAGCGTGAGGGGCTATGGCTACACCTTC	CASSVRGYGYTF
TRBV9	TRBJ1-1	.	.	TGTGCCAGCAGCGTTGGCAGAACGAACACTGAAGCTTTCTTT	CASSVGRTNTEAFF
TRBV5-8	TRBJ1-5	.	.	TGTGCCAGCAGCTACAGGAATCAGCCCCAGCATTTT	CASSYRNQPQHF
TRBV30	TRBJ1-5	once	.	TGTGCCTGGAGCCGGTTTAGCAATCAGCCCCAGCATTTT	CAWSRFSNQPQHF
TRBV28	TRBJ2-5	.	TRBD2	TGTGCCAGCAGGTCGACTAGCGTTCAGACCCAGTACTTC	CASRSTSVQTQYF
TRBV6-1	TRBJ2-3	few	TRBD2	TGTGCCAGCAGGTGGACTAGCGGGAGGACAGATACGCAGTATTTT	CASRWTSGRTDTQYF
TRBV11-1	TRBJ2-3	.	TRBD2	TGTGCCAGCAGCTACCGAAGGAAAGCGGGAGGGGCAAGCACAGATACGCAGTATTTT	CASSYRRKAGGASTDTQYF
TRBV28	TRBJ2-7	.	TRBD1	TGTGCCAGCAGGGTGACGCCGGGACAGGGGGGGAGTGGCTACGAGCAGTACTTC	CASRVTPGQGGSGYEQYF